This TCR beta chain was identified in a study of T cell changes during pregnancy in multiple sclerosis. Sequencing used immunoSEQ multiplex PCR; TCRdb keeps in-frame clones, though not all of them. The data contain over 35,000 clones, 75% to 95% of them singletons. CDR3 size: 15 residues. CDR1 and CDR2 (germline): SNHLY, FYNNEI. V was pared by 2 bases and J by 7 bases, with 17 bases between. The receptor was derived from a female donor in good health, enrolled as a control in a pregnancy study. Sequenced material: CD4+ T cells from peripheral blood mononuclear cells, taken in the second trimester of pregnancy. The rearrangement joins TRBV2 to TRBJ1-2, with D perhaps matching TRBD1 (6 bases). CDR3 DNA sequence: TGTGCCAGCAGTGAATCGCGGGGGCCAGAGGGTGGCTACACCTTC. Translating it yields CASSESRGPEGGYTF.